The next 9 T cell receptor beta chains were all read from a single sample in a study of T cells after posttransplantation cyclophosphamide. Control samples came 1 year after myeloablative marrow transplants with methotrexate plus calcineurin inhibitor. Sequenced by immunoSEQ multiplex PCR; TCRdb stores in-frame clones only, minus some. The sample lists 7,500 to 10,000 clones, approximately 88% occurring once. The sequences come from PBMCs, collected about 430 days after allogeneic stem cell transplant with calcineurin inhibitor and methotrexate. The source of these receptors is a male patient in his 50s who received an allogeneic stem cell transplant from an unrelated donor, was CMV-positive, and had chronic GVHD only. The graft donor may account for some of the T cells.

The V gene is TRBV5-4, the J gene TRBJ1-2; D uncertain. Trimming cost V 0 bases and J 4 bases, with 10 bases left between them. The germline V gene encodes CDR1 SGHNT and CDR2 YYREEE (reference sequence). CDR3 length: 14 residues. CDR3 sequence reads: CASSLGGTSYGYTF. In nucleotides, the CDR3 is TGTGCCAGCAGCTTGGGGGGTACTAGCTATGGCTACACCTTC.

This chain links TRBV4-3 with TRBJ2-3, with D possibly matching TRBD1 (5 bases). Trimming removed 0 bases at V and 5 bases at J, with 9 bases between. The CDR3 consists of 14 residues. Germline V gene sequence: CDR1 LGHNA, CDR2 YSLEER. The CDR3 region is CASSQENRQDTQYF. CDR3 coding DNA: TGCGCCAGCAGCCAAGAAAACAGGCAAGATACGCAGTATTTT.

A note on this clone: The sample carries other DNA sequences with the same CDR3. The chain recombines TRBV13 with TRBJ1-5; 9 bases fit TRBD1. Germline loops: CDR1 PRHDT, CDR2 FYEKMQ (reference sequence). Losses at the gene ends were 1 base for V and 0 bases for J; bases not matched to a gene: 13. This CDR3 spans 20 amino acids. This chain's CDR3 is CASSLDLLGQGITSNQPQHF. The CDR3 DNA sequence: TGTGCCAGCAGCTTAGACCTCCTAGGACAGGGGATAACTAGCAATCAGCCCCAGCATTTT.

This chain joins TRBV18 and TRBJ2-7, with D possibly being TRBD1 (6 bases). Germline loops: CDR1 KGHSH, CDR2 LQKENI. The CDR3 is made up of 15 amino acids. With 3 bases removed from V and 5 bases from J, the gap between germline ends came to 17 bases. DNA for the CDR3: TGTGCCAGCTCACCTGGGGGCCCCGGGTTGAACGAGCAGTACTTC. Translating gives CASSPGGPGLNEQYF.

The genes are TRBV5-1 and TRBJ1-1; unclear D gene. CDR1 and CDR2 (germline): SGHRS, YFSETQ. With 0 bases removed from V and 4 bases from J, the gap between germline ends came to 10 bases. CDR3 length: 14 amino acids. This chain's CDR3 is CASSLGGASTEAFF. For the CDR3, the DNA is TGCGCCAGCAGCTTGGGCGGAGCGAGCACTGAAGCTTTCTTT.

This sequence joins TRBV7-9 and TRBJ1-2, with D possibly TRBD1 on 5 matching bases. The CDR3 extends over 15 amino acids. Germline assignment: CDR1 SEHNR and CDR2 FQNEAQ (reference sequence). Trimming stripped 2 bases from V and 5 bases from J, with 15 bases between. CDR3 loop: CASSLKGAGLYGYTF. The CDR3 DNA reads TGTGCCAGCAGCTTAAAAGGAGCAGGGCTGTATGGCTACACCTTC.

DNA for the CDR3: TGTGCCAGCAGCCCAAGACTAGCGGGAGGGCCGAACACCGGGGAGCTGTTTTTT. Translating gives CASSPRLAGGPNTGELFF. The rearrangement links TRBV7-9 to TRBJ2-2; 14 bases are a match to TRBD2. The CDR3 covers 18 residues. Trimming cost V 5 bases and J 0 bases; bases outside gene matches: 5. Germline-derived CDR1 and CDR2 are SEHNR and FQNEAQ (reference sequence).

A few counts support this clone. This rearrangement joins TRBV19 to TRBJ1-3, with TRBD1 matching 8 bases. CDR1 is LNHDA, CDR2 SQIVND, per germline (reference sequence). After removal of 6 bases from V and 4 bases from J, the junction contained 5 bases not matched to a gene. The CDR3 is made up of 14 amino acids. CDR3 region: CASSGQGEGNTIYF. The CDR3 DNA reads as TGTGCCAGTAGCGGACAGGGAGAAGGAAACACCATATATTTT.

CDR3 nucleotides: TGTGCCAGCCGCGGGACAGGCCCGAACGTCTACGAGCAGTACTTC. This sequence encodes CASRGTGPNVYEQYF. The chain couples TRBV6-5 to TRBJ2-5; 8 bases fit TRBD1. Near its end, the DNA agrees better with TRBJ2-7, so the J call may be wrong. CDR3 length: 15 residues. The germline V gene encodes CDR1 MNHEY and CDR2 SVGAGI.